The next 8 T cell receptor beta chains were all read from a single sample in a study of blood T cell repertoires in COVID-19. The protocol was immunoSEQ multiplex PCR, while the TCRdb copy is restricted to in-frame clones and leaves out a portion. Among 150,000 to 200,000 clones listed, about 80% were seen once. Material for sequencing was peripheral blood. Source of these receptors: a man in his 70s with active or convalescent COVID-19.

The V gene is TRBV6-5, the J gene TRBJ2-7; perhaps TRBD1 as D (7 bases). The CDR3 sequence is 13 residues long. Germline V gene data show CDR1 as MNHEY and CDR2 as SVGAGI. Deletions cut 8 bases from V and 3 bases from J, with 14 bases between. This CDR3 is CASRGTDLYEQYF. The CDR3 region has the DNA TGTGCCAGCCGCGGGACAGACCTCTACGAGCAGTACTTC.

V usage is TRBV19 and J usage is TRBJ1-2; possible D gene TRBD1, 6 bases. The CDR3 extends over 16 amino acids. From germline, CDR1 is LNHDA and CDR2 SQIVND (reference sequence). Trimming left V 6 bases short and J 5 bases short, with 22 bases between. The CDR3 DNA reads TGTGCCAGTAGCTCTGGGGGCGAACCAGAAAGTTATGGCTACACCTTC. Its protein is CASSSGGEPESYGYTF.

The table lists this clone with a count of one. The gene calls are TRBV5-1 and TRBJ1-2; D gene uncertain. The CDR3 has 13 amino acids. Germline CDR1 and CDR2: SGHRS and YFSETQ. Trimming pared 3 bases from V and 5 bases from J, leaving 11 bases between. CDR3 sequence (DNA): TGCGCCAGCAGCTCCGGGGATGATTATGGCTACACCTTC. Translation: CASSSGDDYGYTF.

J is TRBJ2-4 and V is TRBV18; 7 bases agree with TRBD2. Germline CDR1 reads KGHSH; CDR2 reads LQKENI. Trimming cost V 3 bases and J 4 bases; bases outside gene matches: 12. This CDR3 is built from 17 residues. CDR3 DNA: TGTGCCAGCTCACCGCCCTTGTCGGGAGCGGGAAAAAACATTCAGTACTTC. Translation: CASSPPLSGAGKNIQYF. The full variable domain, with the rest looked up from reference TRBV18 and TRBJ2-4, is NAGVMQNPRHLVRRRGQEARLRCSPMKGHSHVYWYRQLPEEGLKFMVYLQKENIIDESGMPKERFSAEFPKEGPSILRIQQVVRGDSAAYFCASSPPLSGAGKNIQYFGAGTRLSVL.

The gene calls are TRBV28 and TRBJ2-5; a possible D gene is TRBD1 (6 bases). Germline CDR1 MDHEN, CDR2 SYDVKM. CDR3 length equals 15 residues. Trimming cost V 6 bases and J 1 base, with 15 bases left between them. The chain's CDR3 is CASRPPRGGQETQYF. The CDR3 region has the DNA TGTGCCAGCAGACCCCCCAGGGGCGGCCAAGAGACCCAGTACTTC. The full variable domain, completed using reference TRBV28 and TRBJ2-5, is DVKVTQSSRYLVKRTGEKVFLECVQDMDHENMFWYRQDPGLGLRLIYFSYDVKMKEKGDIPEGYSVSREKKERFSLILESASTNQTSMYLCASRPPRGGQETQYFGPGTRLLVL.

V gene TRBV10-3 combines with J gene TRBJ2-1; 8 bases match TRBD2. Germline V gives CDR1 ENHRY, CDR2 SYGVKD. The J segment lost 3 bases and the V segment lost 0 bases, leaving 1 base of the junction unmatched. This CDR3 has 15 amino acids. CDR3 loop: CAISESSGGYNEQFF. In nucleotides, the CDR3 is TGTGCCATCAGTGAGTCCAGCGGGGGCTACAATGAGCAGTTCTTC.

The V gene is TRBV21-1, the J gene TRBJ2-2; the DNA was not compared with TRBD2, the D call given in the table. TRBV21-1 counts as a pseudogene. The CDR3 runs to 17 residues. The CDR3 is CASSKYRFLRNTGELFF. CDR3 nucleotide sequence: TGTGCCAGCAGCAAGTACCGGTTTCTACGGAACACCGGGGAGCTGTTTTTT.

This clone was counted only a few times. The CDR3 DNA reads TGTGCCAGCAGCCACGACCGGGGCTATGGCTACACCTTC. As protein: CASSHDRGYGYTF. The chain has TRBV25-1 and TRBJ1-2; D uncertain. CDR3 length: 13 residues. Deletions cut 6 bases from V and 4 bases from J, with 12 bases between. CDR1 is MGHDK and CDR2 is SYGVNS in the germline V gene.